These 29 T cell receptor beta chains originate from one sample sequenced in a study of T cell repertoires in cytomegalovirus infection. No antigens are known for them. Each CDR3 protein gets one entry after TCRdb re-called the reads with MiXCR. The sample shows 750,000 to 900,000 distinct CDR3 sequences, about 27% of them seen only once. Sequenced material: cultured CD8+ T cells from PBMCs, taken from culture after CMV antigen stimulation. The receptors derive from a human donor in good health (CMV status not recorded). Some clones in this sample may be carry-over from other donors' samples.

The chain links TRBV6-5 to TRBJ2-5, with D perhaps TRBD1 (5 bases). CDR3 length: 14 amino acids. Trimming stripped 8 bases from V and 4 bases from J, with 17 bases between. CDR1 and CDR2 (germline): MNHEY, SVGAGI. CDR3 nucleotide sequence: TGTGCCAGCCGCGCAGGGTGGGTTGCAGAGACCCAGTACTTC. Translating gives CASRAGWVAETQYF.

This CDR3 reads CASSYLGQVNQPQHF. The DNA for the CDR3 is TGTGCCAGCAGTTACTTGGGACAGGTTAATCAGCCCCAGCATTTT. The rearrangement links TRBV6-2 or TRBV6-3 to TRBJ1-5; 8 nucleotides line up with TRBD1. CDR3 length: 15 residues. Germline loops: CDR1 MNHEY, CDR2 SVGEGT. The junction had 3 bases not matched to a gene; V was cut back by 1 base and J by 4 bases.

The chain uses TRBV27 and TRBJ2-1, with 8 bases that match TRBD1. Germline V gene sequence: CDR1 MNHEY, CDR2 SMNVEV (reference sequence). The CDR3 runs 16 residues. V gave up 5 bases and J gave up 4 bases; unmatched junction bases: 10. This CDR3 is CASSLPGQGPYNEQFF. The DNA for the CDR3 is TGTGCCAGCAGTCTTCCTGGACAGGGCCCTTACAATGAGCAGTTCTTC.

Comment on this clonotype: A much bigger clone sits one base away, suggesting this may be a read error. This sequence joins TRBV7-8 and TRBJ2-1, with 12 bases lining up with TRBD2. Looked up from germline, CDR1 is SGHVS and CDR2 is FQNEAQ. V lost 2 bases to trimming and J lost 5 bases; unmatched junction nucleotides: 4. The CDR3 loop spans 16 amino acids. The DNA for the CDR3 is TGTGCCAGCAGCTTACGGACTAGCGGGGTTAACAATGAGCAGTTCTTC. It specifies CASSLRTSGVNNEQFF.

This clonotype turned up a few times. The rearrangement links TRBV20-1 to TRBJ2-7, with D unresolved. The V gene's germline CDR1 is DFQATT and CDR2 SNEGSKA (reference sequence). Trimming cost V 6 bases and J 3 bases, with 15 bases left between them. This CDR3 spans 13 amino acids. The CDR3 sequence: CSAGLNLFYEQYV. DNA for the CDR3: TGCAGTGCAGGGCTTAATCTTTTCTACGAGCAGTACGTC.

Many counts were recorded for this clonotype. The chain combines TRBV12-3 or TRBV12-4 with TRBJ2-1; TRBD2 is a possible D gene (5 bases). The CDR3 is made up of 12 amino acids. Trimming pared 6 bases from V and 7 bases from J, leaving 10 bases between. CDR3 nucleotides: TGTGCCAGCAGCTTTCCGGGGAATGAGCAGTTCTTC. It codes for CASSFPGNEQFF.

This rearrangement joins TRBV6-6 to TRBJ1-1; TRBD1 might be the D (6 bases). CDR3 length: 19 residues. Germline V gene lookup returns CDR1 MNHNY and CDR2 SVGAGI (reference sequence). Trimming removed 2 bases at V and 1 base at J, with 23 bases between. The CDR3 region has the DNA TGTGCCAGCAGTTACCTACTTCCGGGAGACAGGATCTCGAACACTGAAGCTTTCTTT. Translated, it gives CASSYLLPGDRISNTEAFF.

The chain employs TRBV19 and TRBJ1-5; possible D gene TRBD1, 6 bases. Trimming took 2 bases from V and 5 from J, leaving 13 bases between them. Germline V lookup: CDR1 LNHDA, CDR2 SQIVND (reference sequence). The length of the CDR3 is 15 residues. The chain's CDR3 is CASSIKGRGDQPQHF. The CDR3 DNA follows: TGTGCCAGTAGTATAAAGGGCAGGGGTGATCAGCCCCAGCATTTT.

The V call is TRBV7-1, the J call TRBJ2-5; either TRBD1 or TRBD2 may fit D (5 bases each). TRBV7-1 is classed as an ORF, of uncertain function. CDR3 size: 13 residues. Trimming pared 6 bases from V and 2 bases from J, leaving 10 bases between. CDR3 in amino acids: CASRMGVQETQYF. In DNA form, the CDR3 reads TGTGCCAGCAGGATGGGGGTGCAAGAGACCCAGTACTTC.

This clonotype has only a few counts. This sequence may be a read error, since a much larger clone differs from it by one base. The V and J genes are TRBV11-3 and TRBJ1-1; 7 nucleotides line up with TRBD1. This CDR3 has 13 residues. CDR1 SGHNT and CDR2 YENEEA come from the germline V gene. V lost 7 bases, J lost 1 base, and 3 bases stayed unmatched. CDR3: CASTRDRNTEAFF. The CDR3 DNA follows: TGTGCCAGCACCCGGGACAGGAACACTGAAGCTTTCTTT. Drawing the rest from reference TRBV11-3 and TRBJ1-1, the complete variable domain is EAGVVQSPRYKIIEKKQPVAFWCNPISGHNTLYWYLQNLGQGPELLIRYENEEAVDDSQLPKDRFSAERLKGVDSTLKIQPAELGDSAVYLCASTRDRNTEAFFGQGTRLTVV.

The rearrangement uses TRBV9 and TRBJ1-1; D unresolved. The CDR3 consists of 10 residues. The V and J ends lost 4 bases and 11 bases respectively, with 9 bases between them. Germline V gene sequence: CDR1 SGDLS, CDR2 YYNGEE. CDR3 bases: TGTGCCAGCAGCTCCGGGATGGCTTTCTTT. This encodes CASSSGMAFF.

In this sample, this clonotype turned up a few times. The CDR3 sequence is CASRSSTGVQPQHF. The CDR3 bases are TGTGCCAGCAGATCCTCAACGGGTGTTCAGCCCCAGCATTTT. The rearrangement uses TRBV12-3 or TRBV12-4 and TRBJ1-5; D is unclear. V dropped 6 bases and J dropped 6 bases, with 15 bases sitting between them. The CDR3 is made up of 14 amino acids.

The chain links TRBV27 to TRBJ2-7; D not certain. The CDR3 spans 13 residues. Per germline, CDR1 MNHEY and CDR2 SMNVEV (reference sequence). The CDR3 region is CVSNQGSSYEQYF. The CDR3 nucleotides read TGTGTCAGTAACCAAGGTAGCTCCTACGAGCAGTACTTC.

V and J are TRBV7-8 and TRBJ2-5; TRBD2 aligns across 9 bases. V trimming: 5 bases; J trimming: 4 bases; junction bases outside the gene matches: 14. The CDR3 has 17 amino acids. The V gene's germline CDR1 is SGHVS and CDR2 FQNEAQ. In nucleotides, the CDR3 is TGTGCCAGCAGCCAGTCGGTTTGGCGGGGGGGCCCAGAGACCCAGTACTTC. This codes for CASSQSVWRGGPETQYF.

This clonotype was counted at least ten times. This rearrangement joins TRBV7-6 to TRBJ2-3, with a weak D call TRBD2 (6 bases). The germline V and J ends were trimmed by 5 bases and 8 bases, with 26 bases remaining between them. Looked up from germline, CDR1 is SGHVS and CDR2 is FNYEAQ. CDR3 size: 17 residues. CDR3 residues: CASSQEELSILGGTQYF. In DNA, the CDR3 is TGTGCCAGCAGCCAAGAGGAATTATCTATTTTGGGAGGTACGCAGTATTTT. The whole variable domain, remainder taken from reference TRBV7-6 and TRBJ2-3, is GAGVSQSPRYKVTKRGQDVALRCDPISGHVSLYWYRQALGQGPEFLTYFNYEAQQDKSGLPNDRFSAERPEGSISTLTIQRTEQRDSAMYRCASSQEELSILGGTQYFGPGTRLTVL.

The V and J genes are TRBV7-8 and TRBJ2-7; D not certain. This CDR3 contains 12 residues. Germline-derived CDR1 and CDR2 are SGHVS and FQNEAQ. V lost 5 bases and J 6 bases, leaving 11 bases between the germline ends. Here the CDR3 reads CASSAQPAEQYF. The CDR3 DNA reads as TGTGCCAGCAGCGCCCAGCCCGCCGAGCAGTACTTC. The full variable domain, with the rest looked up from reference TRBV7-8 and TRBJ2-7, is GAGVSQSPRYKVAKRGQDVALRCDPISGHVSLFWYQQALGQGPEFLTYFQNEAQLDKSGLPSDRFFAERPEGSVSTLKIQRTQQEDSAVYLCASSAQPAEQYFGPGTRLTVT.

This clonotype was seen more than once but under ten times. The rearrangement uses TRBV11-3 and TRBJ2-5, with 7 bases matching TRBD2. CDR3 length: 13 amino acids. Trimming took 5 bases from V and 3 from J; bases not matched to a gene: 3. CDR1 is SGHNT, CDR2 YENEEA, per germline. The CDR3 sequence: CASSAGLEETQYF. As DNA, the CDR3 is TGTGCCAGCAGCGCCGGACTAGAAGAGACCCAGTACTTC.

There are a few counts of this clonotype. The rearrangement uses TRBV20-1 and TRBJ1-2; D gene uncertain. Germline loops: CDR1 DFQATT, CDR2 SNEGSKA (reference sequence). Trimming stripped 6 bases from V and 4 bases from J, with 18 bases between. The CDR3 extends over 14 amino acids. The CDR3 loop is CSALKPDTVYGYTF. The CDR3 DNA reads TGCAGTGCACTCAAACCTGACACTGTCTATGGCTACACCTTC.

V usage is TRBV27 and J usage is TRBJ2-1, with TRBD1 as a possible D gene (5 bases). CDR3 length: 14 residues. V was cut by 1 base and J by 5 bases, with 9 bases left in between. The germline CDR1 and CDR2 sequences are MNHEY and SMNVEV (reference sequence). CDR3 sequence reads: CASSLFRQNNEQFF. CDR3 sequence (DNA): TGTGCCAGCAGTTTATTTAGACAGAACAATGAGCAGTTCTTC.

The gene calls are TRBV6-2 or TRBV6-3 and TRBJ1-6, with TRBD1 matching over 9 bases. The CDR3 is 13 residues long. With 6 bases clipped from V and 10 bases from J, the junction kept 4 bases outside the gene matches. CDR1 is MNHEY and CDR2 is SVGEGT in the germline V gene. Here the CDR3 DNA reads TGTGCCAGCAGACGACAGGGGGAATCACCCCTCCACTTT. This encodes CASRRQGESPLHF.

The rearrangement joins TRBV7-6 to TRBJ1-1; D call uncertain. V was trimmed by 3 bases and J by 4 bases, leaving 6 bases between them. This CDR3 is 12 amino acids long. Germline CDR1 is SGHVS and CDR2 is FNYEAQ. In DNA, the CDR3 is TGTGCCAGCAGCTTTTACACCACTGAAGCTTTCTTT. It codes for CASSFYTTEAFF.

This clonotype came up a few times. This chain joins TRBV7-9 and TRBJ2-2; TRBD1 matches 12 bases. V dropped 4 bases and J dropped 6; count of bases not matched to a gene: 9. Germline V gene sequence: CDR1 SEHNR, CDR2 FQNEAQ (reference sequence). The CDR3 covers 17 residues. CDR3 nucleotide sequence: TGTGCCAGCAGCTGGGCGACGGGACAGGGGGCCCCCGGGGAGCTGTTTTTT. Translating gives CASSWATGQGAPGELFF.

This clonotype came up a few times. The gene calls are TRBV28 and TRBJ2-5, with 11 nucleotides matching TRBD1. Germline loops: CDR1 MDHEN, CDR2 SYDVKM. This CDR3 comprises 13 residues. V shed 4 bases and J 5 bases; nucleotides not matched to a gene: 0. The CDR3 is CASSWDRGETQYF. In DNA form, the CDR3 reads TGTGCCAGCAGTTGGGACAGGGGGGAGACCCAGTACTTC.

The CDR3 region is CASSLRRVDTEAFF. The CDR3 DNA reads as TGTGCCAGCAGCCTCCGCAGGGTGGACACTGAAGCTTTCTTT. The rearrangement links TRBV9 to TRBJ1-1; TRBD1 might be the D (5 bases). The CDR3 covers 14 residues. Looked up from germline, CDR1 is SGDLS and CDR2 is YYNGEE. The germline V and J ends were trimmed by 4 bases and 3 bases, with 13 bases remaining between them.

This clonotype has more than one count but fewer than ten. V usage is TRBV6-1 and J usage is TRBJ2-7, with 7 bases lining up with TRBD1. This CDR3 is 15 amino acids long. Germline V CDR1 and CDR2: MNHNS, SASEGT. The trim removed 6 bases at V and 4 bases at J, leaving 12 bases unmatched. CDR3 in DNA: TGTGCCAGCAGCCCCTTCGGGACAGCTCATTACGAGCAGTACTTC. Amino acids: CASSPFGTAHYEQYF.

This clonotype has a handful of counts. This sequence joins TRBV7-9 and TRBJ2-1; D gene ambiguous. Germline values: CDR1 SEHNR, CDR2 FQNEAQ (reference sequence). There are 12 residues in the CDR3. Trimming removed 1 base from V and 9 bases from J, with 7 bases in between. The CDR3 region is CASSLVVTEQFF. For the CDR3, the DNA is TGTGCCAGCAGCTTAGTGGTCACTGAGCAGTTCTTC.

This clonotype has a handful of counts. The CDR3 loop reads CASSWTSGGAGPADTQYF. CDR3 sequence (DNA): TGTGCCAGCAGTTGGACTAGCGGGGGGGCAGGGCCCGCAGATACGCAGTATTTT. The chain couples TRBV28 to TRBJ2-3, with 15 positions matching TRBD2. There are 18 residues in the CDR3. V lost 4 bases to trimming and J lost 4 bases; unmatched junction nucleotides: 9. The germline V gene encodes CDR1 MDHEN and CDR2 SYDVKM.

This clonotype has more than one count but fewer than ten. The chain is built from TRBV7-8 and TRBJ2-1, with D possibly TRBD2 on 5 matching bases. The V gene's germline CDR1 is SGHVS and CDR2 FQNEAQ. Trimming left V 2 bases short and J 1 base short, with 18 bases between. The CDR3 is 18 residues long. As DNA, the CDR3 is TGTGCCAGCAGCTTACTACCTCTCGGGATAGGGTCCTACAATGAGCAGTTCTTC. Protein: CASSLLPLGIGSYNEQFF.

CDR3 in DNA: TGTGCCAGCAGTTACACTCCCAGCGGAACTGGGGATACGCAGTATTTT. As protein: CASSYTPSGTGDTQYF. This chain links TRBV6-2 or TRBV6-3 with TRBJ2-3, with D perhaps matching TRBD2 (5 bases). The CDR3 has 16 residues. The germline V gene encodes CDR1 MNHEY and CDR2 SVGEGT. V lost 2 bases and J lost 6, with 18 bases in between.